The 20 T cell receptor beta chains given below trace back to one sample, sequenced in a study of shared clonotypes between healthy human individuals. TCRdb's table, derived via immunoSEQ multiplex PCR, lists solely in-frame clones and lacks some. Here the sample spans hundreds of thousands of clones, around 96% being singletons. CD8 cells regarded as naive lacked CD45RO, were positively chosen for CCR7, and omitted terminally differentiated effector memory CD45RA+ cells. Sequencing was done on a sample of naive CD8+ T cells sorted from blood. The receptors come from a woman in her thirties in good health.

The V call is TRBV4-1, the J call TRBJ2-4; no reliable D call. This CDR3 has 14 amino acids. Trimming took 0 bases from V and 8 from J, leaving 11 bases between them. Germline loops: CDR1 MGHRA, CDR2 YSYEKL. In DNA form, the CDR3 reads TGCGCCAGCAGCCAAGACCCGGGTGCGTACATTCAGTACTTC. Its translation is CASSQDPGAYIQYF.

This chain links TRBV18 with TRBJ1-1; TRBD1 aligns across 7 bases. The germline CDR1 and CDR2 sequences are KGHSH and LQKENI. This CDR3 region has 14 residues. Germline trimming cut 5 bases from V and 2 bases from J; bases unmatched to any gene: 5. CDR3 sequence (DNA): TGTGCCAGCTCAATCTACAGGGGTAACACTGAAGCTTTCTTT. It codes for CASSIYRGNTEAFF.

The V call is TRBV5-1, the J call TRBJ1-5, with D possibly matching TRBD1 (5 bases). This CDR3 comprises 14 residues. The V end lost 5 bases, the J end lost 9 bases, and 18 bases lay between the germline ends. Germline V gene sequence: CDR1 SGHRS, CDR2 YFSETQ. DNA for the CDR3: TGCGCCAGCAGAGAAGACAGCCAAGGTTGGCCCCAGCATTTT. Protein: CASREDSQGWPQHF.

The chain employs TRBV5-6 and TRBJ1-4; TRBD1 might be the D (5 bases). Trimming cost V 2 bases and J 8 bases, with 10 bases left between them. CDR1 and CDR2 from the germline V gene are SGHDT and YYEEEE. The CDR3 consists of 13 residues. The CDR3 loop reads CASSFGGREKLFF. DNA of the CDR3: TGTGCCAGCAGCTTCGGGGGACGGGAAAAACTGTTTTTT.

This chain uses TRBV5-6 with TRBJ1-2; D possibly corresponds to TRBD1 (5 bases). Trimming cost V 4 bases and J 4 bases, with 14 bases left between them. The CDR3 runs to 14 residues. The germline gives CDR1 SGHDT, CDR2 YYEEEE. CDR3 in amino acids: CASSPGEGTYGYTF. The CDR3 region has the DNA TGTGCCAGCAGCCCGGGAGAGGGGACCTATGGCTACACCTTC.

The J gene is TRBJ2-7, the V gene TRBV5-1; TRBD2 matches 10 bases. CDR3 size: 17 residues. Unmatched junction bases numbered 6, after V lost 0 bases and J lost 0 bases. Germline V gene data show CDR1 as SGHRS and CDR2 as YFSETQ. The CDR3 bases are TGCGCCAGCAGCTTGGGGGCCGGGACTAGCGACTCCTACGAGCAGTACTTC. It translates to CASSLGAGTSDSYEQYF.

The chain couples TRBV6-5 to TRBJ1-2; D is unclear. The CDR3 has 16 amino acids. V shed 0 bases and J shed 5 bases, with 16 bases lying between them. Per the germline V gene, CDR1 is MNHEY and CDR2 is SVGAGI. CDR3 amino acids: CASSYSGLVIWYGYTF. The CDR3 region has the DNA TGTGCCAGCAGTTACTCAGGGTTGGTGATATGGTATGGCTACACCTTC.

The chain employs TRBV11-1 and TRBJ1-3; no firm D call. The CDR3 covers 15 residues. V lost 1 base to trimming and J lost 0 bases, with 7 bases between them. Germline loops: CDR1 SGHAT, CDR2 FQDESV (reference sequence). CDR3 in DNA: TGTGCCAGCAGCTTAGTGGGGATCTCTGGAAACACCATATATTTT. Its translation: CASSLVGISGNTIYF. Drawing the rest from reference TRBV11-1 and TRBJ1-3, the complete variable domain is EAEVAQSPRYKITEKSQAVAFWCDPISGHATLYWYRQILGQGPELLVQFQDESVVDDSQLPKDRFSAERLKGVDSTLKIQPAELGDSAMYLCASSLVGISGNTIYFGEGSWLTVV.

CDR3 DNA sequence: TGTGCCAGCAGCCAAGTACGTCGGGGGCTCAAACTCTATGGCTACACCTTC. Translating gives CASSQVRRGLKLYGYTF. This chain connects TRBV14 to TRBJ1-2, with a tentative D call TRBD1 (6 bases). The CDR3 loop spans 17 amino acids. The ends were cut back, 1 base at V and 4 bases at J, with 19 bases in the middle. Germline V gene data show CDR1 as SGHDN and CDR2 as FVKESK.

Comment on this clone: One end of the junction is discordant with germline, which a read error may explain. This sequence joins TRBV7-3 and TRBJ2-5; D gene ambiguous. The J call may be faulty, since TRBJ2-7 better matches the DNA end. Germline CDR1 reads SGHTA; CDR2 reads FQGTGA. The CDR3 has 11 amino acids. CDR3 nucleotide sequence: TGTGCCAGCAGCCTAACCTACGAGCAGTACTTC. This codes for CASSLTYEQYF.

The chain joins TRBV7-9 to TRBJ1-5, with a possible D match to TRBD1 (5 bases). This CDR3 has 16 amino acids. From germline, CDR1 is SEHNR and CDR2 FQNEAQ (reference sequence). Trimming took off 10 bases at V and 3 bases at J, with 22 bases between the two ends. DNA of the CDR3: TGTGCCACTACAGGTCCCCGCGGGGCTGACAATCAGCCCCAGCATTTT. Translation: CATTGPRGADNQPQHF.

The chain uses TRBV6-6 and TRBJ2-7; a weak D match, TRBD2 (6 bases). The V gene's germline CDR1 is MNHNY and CDR2 SVGAGI (reference sequence). The germline V and J ends were trimmed by 6 bases and 7 bases, with 16 bases remaining between them. The CDR3 length is 13 residues. CDR3: CASSHGGGVEQYF. CDR3 nucleotide sequence: TGTGCCAGCAGCCACGGCGGCGGGGTAGAGCAGTACTTC.

The rearrangement joins TRBV7-9 to TRBJ2-7, with D hard to call. V was shortened by 5 bases and J by 4 bases, with 15 bases between the two germline ends. The V gene's germline CDR1 is SEHNR and CDR2 FQNEAQ (reference sequence). The CDR3 is 14 amino acids. The CDR3 reads CASSHGPATYEQYF. The CDR3 DNA follows: TGTGCCAGCAGCCATGGACCAGCGACGTACGAGCAGTACTTC.

The chain recombines TRBV2 with TRBJ1-4, with D perhaps TRBD1 (5 bases). This CDR3 is built from 16 residues. Between the trimmed V and J ends, which lost 5 bases and 0 bases, there was a span of 13 bases. Germline V gene data show CDR1 as SNHLY and CDR2 as FYNNEI. DNA of the CDR3: TGTGCCAGCAGTACCGGGACCGAAACAACTAATGAAAAACTGTTTTTT. Its protein is CASSTGTETTNEKLFF.

The chain couples TRBV27 to TRBJ1-2; tentatively, D is TRBD1 (6 bases). V lost 8 bases and J lost 7, with 20 bases in between. The CDR3 is made up of 14 amino acids. Germline lookup yields CDR1 MNHEY and CDR2 SMNVEV (reference sequence). DNA of the CDR3: TGTGCCAGCGGACTGGGGGCCGCCTTTCCTGGCTACACCTTC. Protein: CASGLGAAFPGYTF.

The V gene is TRBV6-1, the J gene TRBJ2-2; D gene unclear. Germline CDR1 is MNHNS and CDR2 is SASEGT. With 8 bases removed from V and 3 bases from J, the gap between germline ends came to 7 bases. CDR3 length: 12 residues. The CDR3 reads CASLVDTGELFF. As DNA, the CDR3 is TGTGCCAGCCTAGTTGACACCGGGGAGCTGTTTTTT.

CDR3 sequence: CASSQAGTSRTTDTQYF. CDR3 sequence (DNA): TGTGCCAGCAGCCAAGCCGGGACTAGCAGGACCACAGATACGCAGTATTTT. The chain couples TRBV13 to TRBJ2-3, with 9 bases lining up with TRBD2. This CDR3 region has 17 residues. The germline CDR1 and CDR2 sequences are PRHDT and FYEKMQ (reference sequence). Germline trimming cut 5 bases from V and 2 bases from J; bases unmatched to any gene: 11.

The J gene is TRBJ2-1, the V gene TRBV19, with 9 bases lining up with TRBD1. The length of the CDR3 is 15 residues. V shed 2 bases, J shed 6 bases, and the junction held 5 bases outside the gene matches. Germline CDR1 reads LNHDA; CDR2 reads SQIVND (reference sequence). Here the CDR3 reads CASSIWTGVANEQFF. In DNA form, the CDR3 reads TGTGCCAGTAGTATATGGACAGGGGTGGCCAATGAGCAGTTCTTC.

V gene TRBV5-6 combines with J gene TRBJ2-7; 7 positions agree with TRBD2. CDR1 is SGHDT and CDR2 is YYEEEE in the germline V gene. J was trimmed by 5 bases and V by 7 bases; bases with no gene match: 12. CDR3 length: 14 amino acids. The CDR3 nucleotides read TGTGCCAGCGGTCAGTACTTTGGGGGGGACGAGCAGTACTTC. Translated, it gives CASGQYFGGDEQYF.

This chain uses TRBV28 with TRBJ1-1; D might be TRBD1 (5 bases). CDR3 length: 13 amino acids. Trimming cost V 3 bases and J 5 bases, with 10 bases left between them. Germline V gene lookup returns CDR1 MDHEN and CDR2 SYDVKM. The DNA of the CDR3 is TGTGCCAGCAGTTTTTCCCGGGGGACTGAAGCTTTCTTT. It codes for CASSFSRGTEAFF.